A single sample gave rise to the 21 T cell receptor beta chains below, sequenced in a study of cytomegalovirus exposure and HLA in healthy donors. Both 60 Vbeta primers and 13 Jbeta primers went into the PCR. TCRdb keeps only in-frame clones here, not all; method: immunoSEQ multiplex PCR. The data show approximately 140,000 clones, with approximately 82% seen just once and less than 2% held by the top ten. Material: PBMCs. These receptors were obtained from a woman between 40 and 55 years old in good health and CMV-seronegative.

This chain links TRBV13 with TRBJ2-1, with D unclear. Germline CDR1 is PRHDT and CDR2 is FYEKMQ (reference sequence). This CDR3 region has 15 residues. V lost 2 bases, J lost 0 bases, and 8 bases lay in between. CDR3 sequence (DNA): TGTGCCAGCAGCTTAAGCCCGAGCTCCTACAATGAGCAGTTCTTC. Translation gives CASSLSPSSYNEQFF.

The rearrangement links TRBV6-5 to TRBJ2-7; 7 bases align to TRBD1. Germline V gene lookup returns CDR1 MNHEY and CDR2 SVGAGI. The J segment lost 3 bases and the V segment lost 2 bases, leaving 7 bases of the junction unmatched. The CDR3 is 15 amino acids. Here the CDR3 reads CASSYRRQGNYEQYF. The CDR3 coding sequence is TGTGCCAGCAGTTACCGAAGACAGGGTAACTACGAGCAGTACTTC.

CDR3 residues: CASRTGFESGYTF. CDR3 bases: TGTGCCAGCAGGACAGGGTTTGAGTCTGGCTACACCTTC. V usage is TRBV28 and J usage is TRBJ1-2, with TRBD1 matching over 7 bases. The CDR3 has 13 amino acids. The junction had 8 bases not matched to a gene; V was cut back by 6 bases and J by 7 bases. Germline V gene sequence: CDR1 MDHEN, CDR2 SYDVKM.

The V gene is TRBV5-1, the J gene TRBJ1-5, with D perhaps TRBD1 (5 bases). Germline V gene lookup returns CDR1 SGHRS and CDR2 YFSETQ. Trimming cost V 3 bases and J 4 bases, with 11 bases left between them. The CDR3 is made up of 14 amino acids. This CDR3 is CASSSDSPNQPQHF. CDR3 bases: TGCGCCAGCAGCTCAGACAGCCCTAATCAGCCCCAGCATTTT. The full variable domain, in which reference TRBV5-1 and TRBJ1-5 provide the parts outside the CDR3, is KAGVTQTPRYLIKTRGQQVTLSCSPISGHRSVSWYQQTPGQGLQFLFEYFSETQRNKGNFPGRFSGRQFSNSRSEMNVSTLELGDSALYLCASSSDSPNQPQHFGDGTRLSIL.

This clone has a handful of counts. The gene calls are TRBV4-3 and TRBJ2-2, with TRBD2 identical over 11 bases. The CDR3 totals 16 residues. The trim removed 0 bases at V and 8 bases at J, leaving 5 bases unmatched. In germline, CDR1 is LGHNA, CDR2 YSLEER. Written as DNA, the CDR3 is TGCGCCAGCAGCCAAGAGGCGCCTAGCGGGAGGGGGGAGCTGTTTTTT. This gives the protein CASSQEAPSGRGELFF.

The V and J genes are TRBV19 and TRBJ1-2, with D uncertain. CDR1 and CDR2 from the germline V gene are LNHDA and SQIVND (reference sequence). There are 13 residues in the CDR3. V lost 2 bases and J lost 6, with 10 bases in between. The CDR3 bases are TGTGCCAGTAGTATACATCCCGGGAATGGCTACACCTTC. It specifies CASSIHPGNGYTF.

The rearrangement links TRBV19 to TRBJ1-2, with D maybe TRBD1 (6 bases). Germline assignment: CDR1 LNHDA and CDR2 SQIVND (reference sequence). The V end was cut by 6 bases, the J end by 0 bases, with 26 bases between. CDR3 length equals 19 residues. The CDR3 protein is CASRTKGVDRRNPNYGYTF. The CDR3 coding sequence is TGTGCCAGTAGAACCAAGGGTGTTGACAGGAGGAACCCTAACTATGGCTACACCTTC. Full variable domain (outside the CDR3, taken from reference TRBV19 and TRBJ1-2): DGGITQSPKYLFRKEGQNVTLSCEQNLNHDAMYWYRQDPGQGLRLIYYSQIVNDFQKGDIAEGYSVSREKKESFPLTVTSAQKNPTAFYLCASRTKGVDRRNPNYGYTFGSGTRLTVV.

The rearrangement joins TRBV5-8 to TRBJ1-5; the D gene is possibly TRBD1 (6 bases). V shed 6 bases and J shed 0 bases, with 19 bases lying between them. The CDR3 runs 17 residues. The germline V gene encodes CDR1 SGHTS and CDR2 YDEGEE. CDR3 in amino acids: CASNPSPGQYSNQPQHF. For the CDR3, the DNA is TGTGCCAGCAACCCATCCCCGGGACAATATAGCAATCAGCCCCAGCATTTT.

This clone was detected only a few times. The CDR3 DNA sequence: TGTGCCAGCAGCTTGGTTCAGGGAACATACGAGCAGTACTTC. Protein sequence: CASSLVQGTYEQYF. The gene calls are TRBV5-5 and TRBJ2-7; the D gene is possibly TRBD1 (5 bases). Germline V gives CDR1 SGHKS, CDR2 YYEKEE (reference sequence). CDR3 length: 14 amino acids. Trimming shortened V by 0 bases and J by 4 bases, and 11 bases separated the two germline ends. Filled out from reference TRBV5-5 and TRBJ2-7, the complete variable domain reads DAGVTQSPTHLIKTRGQQVTLRCSPISGHKSVSWYQQVLGQGPQFIFQYYEKEERGRGNFPDRFSARQFPNYSSELNVNALLLGDSALYLCASSLVQGTYEQYFGPGTRLTVT.

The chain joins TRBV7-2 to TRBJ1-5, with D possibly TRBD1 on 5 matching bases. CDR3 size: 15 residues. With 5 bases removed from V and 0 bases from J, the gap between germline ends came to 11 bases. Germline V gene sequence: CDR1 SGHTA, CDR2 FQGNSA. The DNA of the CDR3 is TGTGCCAGCAGCCCTCAGGGAAATAGCAATCAGCCCCAGCATTTT. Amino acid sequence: CASSPQGNSNQPQHF.

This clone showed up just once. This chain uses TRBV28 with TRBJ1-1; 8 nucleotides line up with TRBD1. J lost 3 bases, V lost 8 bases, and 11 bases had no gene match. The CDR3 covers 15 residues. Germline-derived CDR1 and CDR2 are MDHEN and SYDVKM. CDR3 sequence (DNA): TGTGCCAGCCCTCCCCAGGGGGCCGCCTACACTGAAGCTTTCTTT. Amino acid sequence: CASPPQGAAYTEAFF.

CDR3 sequence: CASSPDRGRSYGYTF. DNA for the CDR3: TGTGCCAGCAGTCCGGACAGGGGGCGCTCCTATGGCTACACCTTC. The chain recombines TRBV5-8 with TRBJ1-2, with 11 bases lining up with TRBD1. The length of the CDR3 is 15 residues. Germline lookup yields CDR1 SGHTS and CDR2 YDEGEE. Germline trimming cut 5 bases from V and 4 bases from J; bases unmatched to any gene: 7.

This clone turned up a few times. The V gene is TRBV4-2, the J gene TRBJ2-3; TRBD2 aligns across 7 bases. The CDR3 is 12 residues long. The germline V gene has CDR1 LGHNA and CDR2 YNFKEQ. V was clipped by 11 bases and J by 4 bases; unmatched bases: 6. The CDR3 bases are TGTGCCGGCTATCGGGGGGCAGATACGCAGTATTTT. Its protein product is CAGYRGADTQYF.

CDR3 coding DNA: TGTGCCAGCAGCTTACGCAGGGGCCCTTACGAGCAGTACTTC. This encodes CASSLRRGPYEQYF. The genes are TRBV7-8 and TRBJ2-7; D might be TRBD1 (6 bases). This CDR3 has 14 amino acids. Between the trimmed V and J ends, which lost 2 bases and 4 bases, there was a span of 12 bases. Per the germline V gene, CDR1 is SGHVS and CDR2 is FQNEAQ.

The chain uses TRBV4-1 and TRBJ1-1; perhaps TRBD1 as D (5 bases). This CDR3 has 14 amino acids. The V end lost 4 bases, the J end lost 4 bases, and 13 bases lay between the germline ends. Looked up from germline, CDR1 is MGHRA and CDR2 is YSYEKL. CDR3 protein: CASSPPSGPTEAFF. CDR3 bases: TGCGCCAGCAGCCCTCCCTCAGGGCCCACTGAAGCTTTCTTT.

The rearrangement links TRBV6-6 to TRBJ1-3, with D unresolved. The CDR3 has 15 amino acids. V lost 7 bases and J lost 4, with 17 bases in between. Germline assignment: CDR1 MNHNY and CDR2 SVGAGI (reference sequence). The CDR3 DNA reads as TGTGCCAGCACTATGTACGGGGTGGGAGGAAACACCATATATTTT. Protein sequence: CASTMYGVGGNTIYF.

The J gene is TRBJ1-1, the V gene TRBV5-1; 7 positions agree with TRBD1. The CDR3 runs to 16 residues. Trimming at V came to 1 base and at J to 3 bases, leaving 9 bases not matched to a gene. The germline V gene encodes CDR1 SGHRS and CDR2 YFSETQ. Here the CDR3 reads CASSLWWQGEDTEAFF. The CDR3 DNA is TGCGCCAGCAGCTTGTGGTGGCAGGGGGAGGACACTGAAGCTTTCTTT.

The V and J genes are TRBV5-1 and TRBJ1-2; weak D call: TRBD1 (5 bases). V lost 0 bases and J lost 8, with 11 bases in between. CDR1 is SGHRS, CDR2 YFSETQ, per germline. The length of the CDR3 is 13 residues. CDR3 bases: TGCGCCAGCAGCTTGGGCAGGGATTGGGGCTACACCTTC. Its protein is CASSLGRDWGYTF. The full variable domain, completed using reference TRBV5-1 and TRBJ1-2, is KAGVTQTPRYLIKTRGQQVTLSCSPISGHRSVSWYQQTPGQGLQFLFEYFSETQRNKGNFPGRFSGRQFSNSRSEMNVSTLELGDSALYLCASSLGRDWGYTFGSGTRLTVV.

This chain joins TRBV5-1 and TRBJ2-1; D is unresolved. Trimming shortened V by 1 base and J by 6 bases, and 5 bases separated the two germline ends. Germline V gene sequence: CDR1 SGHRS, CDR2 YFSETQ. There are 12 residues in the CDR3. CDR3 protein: CASSLPFNEQFF. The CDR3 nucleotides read TGCGCCAGCAGCTTGCCTTTCAATGAGCAGTTCTTC.

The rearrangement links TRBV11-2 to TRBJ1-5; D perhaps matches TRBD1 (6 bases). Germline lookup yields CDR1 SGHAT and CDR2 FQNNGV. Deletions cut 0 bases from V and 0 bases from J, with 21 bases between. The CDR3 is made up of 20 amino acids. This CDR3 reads CASSLERHRVQTYSNQPQHF. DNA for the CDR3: TGTGCCAGCAGCTTAGAAAGGCACAGGGTCCAAACATATAGCAATCAGCCCCAGCATTTT.

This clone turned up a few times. CDR3: CASSPGTGQNYGYTF. For the CDR3, the DNA is TGCGCCAGCAGCCCGGGGACAGGTCAGAACTATGGCTACACCTTC. The chain carries TRBV5-1 and TRBJ1-2, with 8 bases identical to TRBD1. This CDR3 comprises 15 residues. J gave up 2 bases and V 4 bases, and 7 bases lay outside the gene matches. Germline V gives CDR1 SGHRS, CDR2 YFSETQ.